This TCR beta chain emerged from a study of blood T cell repertoires in COVID-19. As for the study in general: The cDNA or gDNA used as material had been derived from T cells, B-cell-depleted T cells, or PBMCs.

Original analysis: Amplifying reference gene primers gave estimates of nucleated cell counts. Here immunoSEQ multiplex PCR was the method, and the copy in TCRdb shows in-frame clones only, minus some. V and J calls plus clone size are reproduced from that table; the DNA served to infer D and trimming. The sample includes approximately 300,000 clones, roughly 90% of them seen just once. CDR1 SGHTA and CDR2 FQGNSA come from the germline V gene. Trimming at V came to 2 bases and at J to 3 bases, leaving 3 bases not matched to a gene. This CDR3 has 14 residues. The clonotype comes from a young woman who had recovered from COVID-19. Sequences were obtained from PBMCs or T cells enriched from blood (not recorded which). The V and J genes are TRBV7-2 and TRBJ1-2; 7 bases agree with TRBD1. This CDR3 is CASSLNRGHYGYTF. Here the CDR3 DNA reads TGTGCCAGCAGCTTAAACAGGGGTCACTATGGCTACACCTTC.